Presented here are 7 T cell receptor beta chains from one specimen sequenced in a study of blood T cell repertoires in COVID-19. Sequencing was performed with immunoSEQ multiplex PCR; in TCRdb, only in-frame clones are kept and a portion is missing. The sample lists 90,000 to 120,000 clones, approximately 91% seen once, with more than 5.5% in the top ten. The sequenced sample consisted of peripheral blood. Every receptor here comes from an older woman with acute or convalescent COVID-19.

The count of this clone is one. The chain uses TRBV7-9 and TRBJ2-3; D is undetermined. V shed 3 bases and J shed 1 base, with 2 bases lying between them. There are 12 residues in the CDR3. Germline V gene sequence: CDR1 SEHNR, CDR2 FQNEAQ (reference sequence). Written as DNA, the CDR3 is TGTGCCAGCAGCTTCGGCACAGATACGCAGTATTTT. Protein: CASSFGTDTQYF.

This sequence joins TRBV29-1 and TRBJ2-5; TRBD2 matches 10 bases. V lost 3 bases to trimming and J lost 4 bases; unmatched junction nucleotides: 5. Germline V CDR1 and CDR2: SQVTM, ANQGSEA. CDR3 length equals 14 residues. CDR3: CSVDGLAVGETQYF. CDR3 sequence (DNA): TGCAGCGTTGATGGACTAGCGGTCGGAGAGACCCAGTACTTC. Using reference TRBV29-1 and TRBJ2-5 for the parts outside the CDR3, the full variable domain is SAVISQKPSRDICQRGTSLTIQCQVDSQVTMMFWYRQQPGQSLTLIATANQGSEATYESGFVIDKFPISRPNLTFSTLTVSNMSPEDSSIYLCSVDGLAVGETQYFGPGTRLLVL.

This clone was observed a single time. Mismatch with germline at one junction end may stem from a read error. V usage is TRBV19 and J usage is TRBJ2-1; possible D gene TRBD1, 5 bases. CDR1 is LNHDA, CDR2 SQIVND, per germline (reference sequence). This CDR3 is built from 15 residues. CDR3 residues: CASSISRTSFNEQFF. In nucleotides, the CDR3 is TGTGCCAGTAGTATATCCAGGACATCCTTCAATGAGCAGTTCTTC.

This chain uses TRBV19 with TRBJ2-5; 8 bases are a match to TRBD2. Germline-derived CDR1 and CDR2 are LNHDA and SQIVND (reference sequence). The CDR3 has 17 amino acids. The junction had 15 bases not matched to a gene; V was cut back by 4 bases and J by 5 bases. The CDR3 sequence: CASSTRTSGLQAETQYF. The CDR3 nucleotides are TGTGCCAGTAGTACCCGTACTAGCGGTCTACAAGCGGAGACCCAGTACTTC.

V is TRBV24-1 and J is TRBJ2-3; 14 positions match TRBD2. V lost 7 bases and J lost 4; bases outside the gene matches: 6. This CDR3 spans 16 amino acids. Germline assignment: CDR1 KGHDR and CDR2 SFDVKD. The CDR3 DNA is TGTGCCACCAGCACCGGGACTAGCGGGAGTTCAGATACGCAGTATTTT. This translates into CATSTGTSGSSDTQYF.

The chain is built from TRBV15 and TRBJ2-1; a possible D gene is TRBD2 (6 bases). Germline V gene lookup returns CDR1 LNHNV and CDR2 YYDKDF (reference sequence). V lost 5 bases to trimming and J lost 3 bases, with 17 bases between them. The CDR3 consists of 16 residues. The CDR3 here is CATSRAGTAGYNEQFF. DNA of the CDR3: TGTGCCACCAGCCGGGCGGGTACAGCGGGCTACAATGAGCAGTTCTTC. The full variable domain, in which reference TRBV15 and TRBJ2-1 provide the parts outside the CDR3, is DAMVIQNPRYQVTQFGKPVTLSCSQTLNHNVMYWYQQKSSQAPKLLFHYYDKDFNNEADTPDNFQSRRPNTSFCFLDIRSPGLGDTAMYLCATSRAGTAGYNEQFFGPGTRLTVL.

The rearrangement joins TRBV7-9 to TRBJ2-7; a weak D match, TRBD2 (6 bases). Trimming shortened V by 2 bases and J by 7 bases, and 9 bases separated the two germline ends. The CDR3 totals 12 residues. In germline, CDR1 is SEHNR, CDR2 FQNEAQ (reference sequence). The CDR3 region is CASSLLTREQYF. As DNA, the CDR3 is TGTGCCAGCAGCTTACTGACTAGGGAGCAGTACTTC. The entire variable domain, with the rest obtained from reference TRBV7-9 and TRBJ2-7, is as follows: DTGVSQNPRHKITKRGQNVTFRCDPISEHNRLYWYRQTLGQGPEFLTYFQNEAQLEKSRLLSDRFSAERPKGSFSTLEIQRTEQGDSAMYLCASSLLTREQYFGPGTRLTVT.